Listed below are T cell receptor beta chains from one sample, sequenced in a study of human T cells and chemical hapten exposure. Each CDR3 protein is one row after TCRdb ran MiXCR on the RACE reads. The sample lists approximately 33,000 distinct CDR3 sequences; 6.5% to 9% were seen once. The sample comprised whole blood. Receptors were obtained from a human donor in good health. Some clones in this sample may be carry-over from other donors' samples. CDR3s include the opening cysteine and the closing phenylalanine or tryptophan. Each record gives: D gene, clone size, J gene, V gene, CDR3 protein, CDR3 DNA. A D gene is named only where the DNA matches it firmly. Rows give clone size only sometimes, using once, few, many, or a class for an expanded clone.

D: NA
size: NA
J: TRBJ2-6
V: TRBV20-1
CDR3: CSAGDPGANVLNF
DNA: TGCAGTGCTGGAGACCCTGGGGCCAACGTCCTGAATTTC

D: TRBD2
size: many
J: TRBJ2-3
V: TRBV4-1
CDR3: CASSQVGGRVADTQYF
DNA: TGCGCCAGCAGCCAAGTGGGAGGGCGCGTCGCAGATACGCAGTATTTT

D: NA
size: NA
J: TRBJ2-7
V: TRBV6-1
CDR3: CASSESGHDEQYF
DNA: TGTGCCAGCAGTGAATCCGGGCACGACGAGCAGTACTTC

D: NA
size: many
J: TRBJ2-2
V: TRBV10-2
CDR3: CASTGEYTGELFF
DNA: TGCGCCAGCACCGGGGAGTACACCGGGGAGCTGTTTTTT

D: TRBD1
size: few
J: TRBJ1-5
V: TRBV20-1
CDR3: CSARDSPTQPQHF
DNA: TGCAGTGCTCGGGACAGCCCAACTCAGCCCCAGCATTTT

D: TRBD1
size: NA
J: TRBJ2-1
V: TRBV7-6
CDR3: CASSLATGFGKREQFF
DNA: TGTGCCAGCAGCTTAGCGACAGGGTTTGGTAAGAGAGAGCAGTTCTTC

D: TRBD1
size: many
J: TRBJ2-7
V: TRBV30
CDR3: CAWSSDRVTEQYF
DNA: TGTGCCTGGAGTTCTGACAGGGTTACCGAGCAGTACTTC

D: NA
size: few
J: TRBJ1-1
V: TRBV29-1
CDR3: CSVDIGGLGAFF
DNA: TGCAGCGTTGATATCGGGGGGTTGGGGGCTTTCTTT

D: NA
size: medium-sized
J: TRBJ2-2
V: TRBV5-1
CDR3: CASSFQPPGTSYGGELFF
DNA: TGCGCCAGCAGCTTCCAACCACCAGGGACGTCCTACGGCGGGGAGCTGTTTTTT

D: NA
size: medium-sized
J: TRBJ1-1
V: TRBV12-3/TRBV12-4
CDR3: CASSFSMNTEAFF
DNA: TGTGCCAGCAGTTTTTCCATGAACACTGAAGCTTTCTTT

D: NA
size: many
J: TRBJ1-6
V: TRBV12-3/TRBV12-4
CDR3: CASRGQNSPLHF
DNA: TGTGCCAGCAGAGGACAGAATTCACCCCTCCACTTT

D: NA
size: few
J: TRBJ1-2
V: TRBV29-1
CDR3: CSAGDKNYGYTF
DNA: TGCAGCGCCGGGGACAAGAACTATGGCTACACCTTC

D: NA
size: NA
J: TRBJ2-7
V: TRBV5-1
CDR3: CASSLNPRRGDEQYF
DNA: TGCGCCAGCAGCTTGAACCCCCGTCGGGGTGACGAGCAGTACTTC

D: NA
size: many
J: TRBJ1-5
V: TRBV20-1
CDR3: CSPNTGRDSNQPQHF
DNA: TGCAGTCCCAACACAGGGCGGGATAGCAATCAGCCCCAGCATTTT

D: TRBD2
size: few
J: TRBJ2-2
V: TRBV7-6
CDR3: CASSPRSGAGAAGELFF
DNA: TGTGCCAGCAGCCCTCGGTCGGGAGCGGGGGCGGCCGGGGAGCTGTTTTTT